A selection of T cell receptor beta chains follows, all from one sample in a study of identical twins. TCRdb re-derived calls from the 5' RACE reads in MiXCR, one entry per CDR3 protein. The data show around 1.7 million distinct CDR3 sequences, with under 35% seen just once and about 0.25% held by the top ten. Sequencing was performed on cord blood. These receptors were taken from a newborn girl in good health. The CDR3 runs from the conserved cysteine through the conserved F or W. D genes are given only for firm matches. A row's size may be missing; if present it is once, few, many or a size class.

d_gene	j_gene	abundance	v_gene	CDR3aa	CDR3nt
TRBD1	TRBJ1-5	-	TRBV25-1	CASSESNRDRDFNQPQHF	TGTGCCAGCAGTGAATCTAACCGGGACAGGGATTTCAATCAGCCCCAGCATTTT
-	TRBJ2-5	-	TRBV29-1	CSVVPQGETQYF	TGCAGCGTTGTACCGCAGGGAGAGACCCAGTACTTC
TRBD1	TRBJ1-1	few	TRBV5-1	CASSPLSTGVNTEAFF	TGCGCCAGCAGCCCCCTCTCGACAGGGGTTAACACTGAAGCTTTCTTT
-	TRBJ2-1	-	TRBV7-2	CASSLGLLTPYNEQFF	TGTGCCAGCAGCTTAGGTCTCCTTACCCCCTACAATGAGCAGTTCTTC
-	TRBJ1-6	-	TRBV7-2	CASNPPGVADSPLHF	TGTGCCAGCAACCCCCCCGGGGTCGCGGATTCACCCCTCCACTTT
-	TRBJ2-1	many	TRBV29-1	CSVAASSYNEQFF	TGCAGCGTTGCGGCTAGCTCCTACAATGAGCAGTTCTTC
-	TRBJ2-6	few	TRBV6-1	CASRRGRSGANVLTF	TGTGCCAGCAGGCGCGGCCGCTCTGGGGCCAACGTCCTGACTTTC
-	TRBJ2-7	many	TRBV12-3/TRBV12-4	CASSLRTASSYEQYF	TGTGCCAGCAGTCTACGGACAGCGAGCTCCTACGAGCAGTACTTC
-	TRBJ2-4	few	TRBV19	CASSKGPLGLWAKNIQYF	TGTGCCAGTAGTAAAGGGCCCCTCGGCCTTTGGGCCAAAAACATTCAGTACTTC
-	TRBJ1-5	few	TRBV2	CASSERGARNQPQHF	TGTGCCAGCAGTGAAAGGGGTGCCCGCAATCAGCCCCAGCATTTT
TRBD1	TRBJ1-4	-	TRBV3-1	CASSPTGWNEKLFF	TGTGCCAGCAGCCCGACAGGGTGGAATGAAAAACTGTTTTTT
TRBD2	TRBJ2-1	many	TRBV20-1	CSARGTSGGNEQFF	TGCAGTGCTAGAGGGACTAGCGGGGGCAATGAGCAGTTCTTC
-	TRBJ2-3	-	TRBV20-1	CSARVEGWSPSTDTQYF	TGCAGTGCTAGAGTGGAAGGTTGGAGCCCCAGCACAGATACGCAGTATTTT
-	TRBJ2-5	-	TRBV15	CATSRDRGRRETQYF	TGTGCCACCAGCAGAGACAGGGGTCGGAGGGAGACCCAGTACTTC
-	TRBJ2-7	-	TRBV4-1	CASSQEMGTYEQYF	TGCGCCAGCAGCCAAGAAATGGGGACCTACGAGCAGTACTTC
TRBD2	TRBJ2-1	-	TRBV3-1	CASSQPPLLAGGNNEQFF	TGTGCCAGCAGCCAACCCCCCCTACTAGCGGGGGGGAACAATGAGCAGTTCTTC